The subject of this entry is one TCR beta chain. Its cognate antigen is unknown. The data were taken from a study of PD-L1 blockade in urothelial cancer. Overall study: About 85% of the roughly 29 patients comprised males who had bladder-origin urothelial cancer. Study observations and caveats: Better progression-free and overall survival followed lower pretreatment blood clonality.

Germline lookup yields CDR1 MNHEY and CDR2 SMNVEV (reference sequence). CDR3 size: 17 residues. Trimming stripped 0 bases from V and 4 bases from J, with 19 bases between. Time point here: pretreatment peripheral blood. PCRs were each spiked with synthetic TCR analog templates. The table came from immunoSEQ multiplex PCR; TCRdb's copy has only in-frame clones and leaves some out. Among tens of thousands of clones listed, 84% were seen once. The clonotype comes from a man in his sixties with urothelial cancer. The sample was PBMCs, taken around atezolizumab (anti-PD-L1) treatment. The J gene is TRBJ2-7, the V gene TRBV27, with D maybe TRBD2 (7 bases). DNA of the CDR3: TGTGCCAGCAGTTTATCGGGCTCAAGGGGGGGGGCGTACGAGCAGTACTTC. Amino acids: CASSLSGSRGGAYEQYF.